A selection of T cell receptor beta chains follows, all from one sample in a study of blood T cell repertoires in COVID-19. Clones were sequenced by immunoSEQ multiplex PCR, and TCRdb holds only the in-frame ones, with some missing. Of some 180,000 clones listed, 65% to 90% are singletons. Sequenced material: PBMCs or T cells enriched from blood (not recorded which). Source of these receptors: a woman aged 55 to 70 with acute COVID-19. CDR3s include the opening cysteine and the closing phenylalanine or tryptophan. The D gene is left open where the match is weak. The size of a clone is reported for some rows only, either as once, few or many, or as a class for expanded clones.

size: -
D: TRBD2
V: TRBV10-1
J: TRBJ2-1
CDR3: CASSETGSGGANEQFF
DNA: TGCGCCAGCAGTGAGACGGGAAGCGGGGGGGCTAATGAGCAGTTCTTC

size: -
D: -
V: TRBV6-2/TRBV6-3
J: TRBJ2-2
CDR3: CASSYGQDGELFF
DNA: TGTGCCAGCAGTTACGGTCAGGACGGGGAGCTGTTTTTT

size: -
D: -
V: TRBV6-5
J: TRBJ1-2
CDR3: CASSPGRGDGYTF
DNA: TGTGCCAGCAGCCCCGGGAGGGGCGACGGCTACACCTTC

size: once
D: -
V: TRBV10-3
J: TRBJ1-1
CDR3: CAISESGLYTEAFF
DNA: TGTGCCATCAGTGAGTCGGGACTTTATACTGAAGCTTTCTTT

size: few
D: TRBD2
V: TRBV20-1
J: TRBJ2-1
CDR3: CSASLASGNNEQFF
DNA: TGCAGTGCTAGTTTGGCTAGCGGGAACAATGAGCAGTTCTTC

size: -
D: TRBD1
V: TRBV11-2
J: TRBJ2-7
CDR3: CASSFLHYWTGGFEQYF
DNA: TGTGCCAGCAGCTTTTTGCATTATTGGACAGGGGGCTTCGAGCAGTACTTC

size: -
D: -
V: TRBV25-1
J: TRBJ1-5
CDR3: CASSEGGRAGQPQHF
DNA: TGTGCCAGCAGTGAGGGGGGGCGCGCGGGTCAGCCCCAGCATTTT

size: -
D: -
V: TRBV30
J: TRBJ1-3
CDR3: CAWSQGQAGNTIYF
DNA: TGTGCCTGGAGTCAGGGGCAAGCTGGAAACACCATATATTTT

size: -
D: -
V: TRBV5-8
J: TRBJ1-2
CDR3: CASGKRVGYGYTF
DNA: TGTGCCAGCGGAAAGCGGGTTGGCTATGGCTACACCTTC

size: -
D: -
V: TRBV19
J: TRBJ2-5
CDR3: CASSTLGTVGETQYF
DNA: TGTGCCAGTAGTACCCTAGGGACTGTCGGGGAGACCCAGTACTTC

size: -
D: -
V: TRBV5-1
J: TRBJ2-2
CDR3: CASSLGRENTGELFF
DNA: TGCGCCAGCAGCTTGGGGCGGGAGAACACCGGGGAGCTGTTTTTT